The 19 T cell receptor beta chains presented below share a single source sample, sequenced in a study of blood T cell repertoires in COVID-19. TCRdb keeps only in-frame clones here, not all; method: immunoSEQ multiplex PCR. This repertoire shows over 200,000 clones, 85% to 90% found once; its top ten account for approximately 2.8%. The sample consisted of PBMCs or T cells enriched from blood (not recorded which). The receptor source for this set is a woman between 50 and 59 years old in a cohort exposed to, infected with or recovered from COVID-19 (not recorded which).

This chain joins TRBV7-9 and TRBJ2-2, with D possibly TRBD1 on 5 matching bases. The germline V and J ends were trimmed by 4 bases and 2 bases, with 17 bases remaining between them. The CDR3 totals 17 residues. Germline lookup yields CDR1 SEHNR and CDR2 FQNEAQ (reference sequence). In nucleotides, the CDR3 is TGTGCCAGCAGCTCTTTACCGCTTGACAGAAACACCGGGGAGCTGTTTTTT. Protein sequence: CASSSLPLDRNTGELFF. The full variable domain, its missing parts supplied by reference TRBV7-9 and TRBJ2-2, is DTGVSQNPRHKITKRGQNVTFRCDPISEHNRLYWYRQTLGQGPEFLTYFQNEAQLEKSRLLSDRFSAERPKGSFSTLEIQRTEQGDSAMYLCASSSLPLDRNTGELFFGEGSRLTVL.

The chain combines TRBV18 with TRBJ2-2, with D tentatively TRBD2 (7 bases). This CDR3 contains 17 residues. Germline CDR1 and CDR2: KGHSH and LQKENI. V was pared by 3 bases and J by 5 bases, with 19 bases between. The CDR3 sequence: CASSPSGGAWKTGELFF. CDR3 sequence (DNA): TGTGCCAGCTCACCGTCGGGGGGCGCCTGGAAAACCGGGGAGCTGTTTTTT.

A note on this clone: The same CDR3 can be traced to other DNA sequences in this sample. The V gene is TRBV18, the J gene TRBJ1-1, with 7 positions matching TRBD1. Germline-derived CDR1 and CDR2 are KGHSH and LQKENI. This CDR3 has 13 residues. J was trimmed by 4 bases and V by 6 bases; bases with no gene match: 5. CDR3 region: CASSQDRSTEAFF. CDR3 nucleotide sequence: TGTGCCAGCTCCCAGGACAGGTCCACTGAAGCTTTCTTT.

In its sample, this clone was seen once. This chain joins TRBV7-9 and TRBJ1-2; D not certain. The germline V and J ends were trimmed by 1 base and 1 base, with 10 bases remaining between them. CDR3 size: 15 residues. The V gene's germline CDR1 is SEHNR and CDR2 FQNEAQ (reference sequence). CDR3 DNA: TGTGCCAGCAGCTTAGTTACATACAATAACTATGGCTACACCTTC. Its translation is CASSLVTYNNYGYTF.

This clone showed up just a few times. The sample contains more than one DNA sequence encoding this CDR3. The CDR3 DNA is TGTGCCAGCAGCGTTGGGACAGGGGCGAACACTGAAGCTTTCTTT. Its protein is CASSVGTGANTEAFF. The genes are TRBV9 and TRBJ1-1; 10 bases map to TRBD1. Per the germline V gene, CDR1 is SGDLS and CDR2 is YYNGEE. CDR3 length equals 15 residues. V shed 2 bases and J 1 base; nucleotides not matched to a gene: 2.

This clone has just a few counts. The genes are TRBV5-6 and TRBJ1-5; D unresolved. The CDR3 loop spans 16 amino acids. Germline V gene lookup returns CDR1 SGHDT and CDR2 YYEEEE. V was shortened by 3 bases and J by 5 bases, with 18 bases between the two germline ends. The CDR3 DNA follows: TGTGCCAGCAGCTCTCATCTTGCGGGCGCGGATCAGCCCCAGCATTTT. Translated: CASSSHLAGADQPQHF.

The V and J genes are TRBV6-6 and TRBJ2-3; TRBD2 matches at 7 bases. The CDR3 spans 15 residues. V shed 0 bases and J 3 bases; nucleotides not matched to a gene: 3. Looked up from germline, CDR1 is MNHNY and CDR2 is SVGAGI (reference sequence). The CDR3: CASSYSGGGTDTQYF. The CDR3 DNA reads TGTGCCAGCAGTTACTCCGGCGGGGGAACAGATACGCAGTATTTT.

This clone has just one count. The chain links TRBV5-5 to TRBJ1-1; a possible D gene is TRBD1 (6 bases). This CDR3 contains 17 residues. The V gene lost 0 bases and the J gene lost 6 bases, with 21 bases spanning the gap. CDR1 is SGHKS, CDR2 YYEKEE, per germline (reference sequence). CDR3 residues: CASSLGQGKSFSAEAFF. In DNA form, the CDR3 reads TGTGCCAGCAGCTTGGGCCAGGGGAAGAGTTTTAGTGCTGAAGCTTTCTTT.

CDR3 sequence (DNA): TGTGCCAGCAGTGAGACAGGGGATGGGGGCTACACCTTC. It yields the protein CASSETGDGGYTF. The chain joins TRBV6-1 to TRBJ1-2, with TRBD1 matching over 8 bases. The junction had 5 bases not matched to a gene; V was cut back by 3 bases and J by 8 bases. Germline V lookup: CDR1 MNHNS, CDR2 SASEGT. The CDR3 totals 13 residues.

The J gene is TRBJ2-7, the V gene TRBV4-2; no clear D gene. The length of the CDR3 is 15 residues. Per the germline V gene, CDR1 is LGHNA and CDR2 is YNFKEQ. V gave up 0 bases and J gave up 2 bases, with 11 bases separating them. CDR3 bases: TGTGCCAGCAGCCAAGACCCTAACCTGCCCTACGAGCAGTACTTC. It yields the protein CASSQDPNLPYEQYF.

The chain combines TRBV7-2 with TRBJ1-2; D is undetermined. V gave up 1 base and J gave up 3 bases, with 6 bases separating them. Germline V CDR1 and CDR2: SGHTA, FQGNSA. The CDR3 covers 13 residues. The CDR3 DNA sequence: TGTGCCAGCAGCTTAGTGGCGGACTATGGCTACACCTTC. It translates to CASSLVADYGYTF. Full variable domain (remainder filled in from reference TRBV7-2 and TRBJ1-2): GAGVSQSPSNKVTEKGKDVELRCDPISGHTALYWYRQSLGQGLEFLIYFQGNSAPDKSGLPSDRFSAERTGGSVSTLTIQRTQQEDSAVYLCASSLVADYGYTFGSGTRLTVV.

The V and J genes are TRBV25-1 and TRBJ2-7; D possibly corresponds to TRBD1 (5 bases). The germline gives CDR1 MGHDK, CDR2 SYGVNS. There are 15 residues in the CDR3. V lost 4 bases and J lost 0, with 13 bases in between. DNA of the CDR3: TGTGCCAGCAGTGCCCCCGACAGTTTCTCCTACGAGCAGTACTTC. This gives the protein CASSAPDSFSYEQYF.

V is TRBV18 and J is TRBJ2-7; maybe TRBD1 (5 bases). The germline V gene has CDR1 KGHSH and CDR2 LQKENI. The V end lost 3 bases, the J end lost 0 bases, and 12 bases lay between the germline ends. This CDR3 spans 15 amino acids. For the CDR3, the DNA is TGTGCCAGCTCACCCACGACAGAAAGCTCCTACGAGCAGTACTTC. Amino acids: CASSPTTESSYEQYF.

In this sample, this clone turned up a few times. The V and J genes are TRBV19 and TRBJ1-5; D may be TRBD1 (5 bases). Germline V gene data show CDR1 as LNHDA and CDR2 as SQIVND (reference sequence). The germline V and J ends were trimmed by 4 bases and 9 bases, with 16 bases remaining between them. There are 14 residues in the CDR3. The CDR3 DNA sequence: TGTGCCAGTAGTAAGGAGGGGTGGCTGATGCCCCAGCATTTT. It is translated as CASSKEGWLMPQHF.

This chain links TRBV28 with TRBJ2-2, with TRBD1 matching over 9 bases. V dropped 0 bases and J dropped 6; count of bases not matched to a gene: 8. CDR3 size: 17 residues. The germline V gene has CDR1 MDHEN and CDR2 SYDVKM. The CDR3 reads CASSLWRTGDEAGELFF. The CDR3, as DNA: TGTGCCAGCAGTTTATGGCGGACAGGGGATGAAGCCGGGGAGCTGTTTTTT.

The rearrangement uses TRBV19 and TRBJ1-1; 7 positions agree with TRBD1. V lost 2 bases to trimming and J lost 10 bases; unmatched junction nucleotides: 13. CDR1 and CDR2 from the germline V gene are LNHDA and SQIVND (reference sequence). CDR3 length equals 15 residues. CDR3 nucleotides: TGTGCCAGTAGTATAAGTGGCAGGGGGGAGGTTACAGCTTTCTTT. Protein: CASSISGRGEVTAFF.

The chain carries TRBV5-1 and TRBJ1-1; D gene unclear. CDR1 is SGHRS, CDR2 YFSETQ, per germline. CDR3 length: 13 amino acids. The V gene lost 6 bases and the J gene lost 4 bases, with 13 bases spanning the gap. CDR3 loop: CASTPISGTEAFF. In nucleotides, the CDR3 is TGCGCCAGCACTCCTATATCGGGCACTGAAGCTTTCTTT.

The chain carries TRBV28 and TRBJ2-5, with D maybe TRBD2 (6 bases). Germline assignment: CDR1 MDHEN and CDR2 SYDVKM. This CDR3 has 15 amino acids. Trimming removed 3 bases at V and 1 base at J, with 12 bases between. Here the CDR3 DNA reads TGTGCCAGCAGTTTCCCGACAGCGGGCCAAGAGACCCAGTACTTC. This sequence encodes CASSFPTAGQETQYF.

This clone was observed a single time. The V and J genes are TRBV6-5 and TRBJ2-5; 9 bases fit TRBD2. Losses at the gene ends were 3 bases for V and 4 bases for J; bases not matched to a gene: 6. Per germline, CDR1 MNHEY and CDR2 SVGAGI. This CDR3 comprises 15 residues. CDR3 amino acids: CASSYGGGAIETQYF. For the CDR3, the DNA is TGTGCCAGCAGTTATGGCGGGGGGGCCATAGAGACCCAGTACTTC.